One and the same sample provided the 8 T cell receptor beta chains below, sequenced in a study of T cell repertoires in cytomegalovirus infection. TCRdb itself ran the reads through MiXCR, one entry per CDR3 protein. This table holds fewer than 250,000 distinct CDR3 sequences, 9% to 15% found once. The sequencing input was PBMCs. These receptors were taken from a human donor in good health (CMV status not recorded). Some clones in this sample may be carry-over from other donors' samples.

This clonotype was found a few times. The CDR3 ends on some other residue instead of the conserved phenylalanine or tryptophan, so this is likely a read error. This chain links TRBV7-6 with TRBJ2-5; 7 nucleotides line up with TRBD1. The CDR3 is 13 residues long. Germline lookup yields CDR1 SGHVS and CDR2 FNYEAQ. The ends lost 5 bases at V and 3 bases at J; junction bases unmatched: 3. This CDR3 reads CASSRDREETQYS. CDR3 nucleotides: TGTGCCAGCAGCCGCGACAGGGAAGAGACCCAGTACTCC.

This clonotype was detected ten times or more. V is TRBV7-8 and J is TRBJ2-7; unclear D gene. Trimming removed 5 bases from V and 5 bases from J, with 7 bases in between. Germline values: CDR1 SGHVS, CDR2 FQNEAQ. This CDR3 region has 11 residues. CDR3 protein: CASSLQNEQYF. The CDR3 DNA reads TGTGCCAGCAGCCTGCAGAACGAGCAGTACTTC. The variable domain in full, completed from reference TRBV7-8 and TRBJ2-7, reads GAGVSQSPRYKVAKRGQDVALRCDPISGHVSLFWYQQALGQGPEFLTYFQNEAQLDKSGLPSDRFFAERPEGSVSTLKIQRTQQEDSAVYLCASSLQNEQYFGPGTRLTVT.

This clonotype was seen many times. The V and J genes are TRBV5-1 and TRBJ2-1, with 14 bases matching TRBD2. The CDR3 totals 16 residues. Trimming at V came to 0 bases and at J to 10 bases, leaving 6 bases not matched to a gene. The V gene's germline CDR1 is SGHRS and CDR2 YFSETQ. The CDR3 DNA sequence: TGCGCCAGCAGCTTGGCTACCGGGACTAGCGGGAGAGAGCAGTTCTTC. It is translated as CASSLATGTSGREQFF.

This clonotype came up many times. CDR3: CASSRGSVYGYTF. CDR3 nucleotides: TGTGCCAGCAGTCGGGGATCGGTCTATGGCTACACCTTC. The chain combines TRBV25-1 with TRBJ1-2; D not certain. The CDR3 has 13 residues. From germline, CDR1 is MGHDK and CDR2 SYGVNS. The V end lost 5 bases, the J end lost 4 bases, and 11 bases lay between the germline ends.

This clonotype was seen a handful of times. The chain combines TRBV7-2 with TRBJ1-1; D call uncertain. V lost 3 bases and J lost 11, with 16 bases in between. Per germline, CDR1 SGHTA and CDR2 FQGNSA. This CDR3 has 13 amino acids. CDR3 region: CASSFGGEEGAFF. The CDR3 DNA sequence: TGTGCCAGCAGCTTCGGCGGGGAGGAAGGGGCTTTCTTT.

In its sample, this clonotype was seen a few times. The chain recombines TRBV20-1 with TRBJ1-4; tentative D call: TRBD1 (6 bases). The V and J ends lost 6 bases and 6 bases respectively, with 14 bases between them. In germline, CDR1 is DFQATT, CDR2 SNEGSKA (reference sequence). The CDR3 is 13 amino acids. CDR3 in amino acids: CSALGGAHEKLFF. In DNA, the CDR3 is TGCAGTGCCCTGGGGGGGGCACATGAAAAACTGTTTTTT.

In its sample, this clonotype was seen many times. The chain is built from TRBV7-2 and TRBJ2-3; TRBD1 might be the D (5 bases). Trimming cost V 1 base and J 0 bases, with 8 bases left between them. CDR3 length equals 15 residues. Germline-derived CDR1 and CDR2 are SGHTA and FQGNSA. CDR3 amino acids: CASSLEPGSTDTQYF. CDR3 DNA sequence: TGTGCCAGCAGCTTAGAGCCAGGGAGCACAGATACGCAGTATTTT.

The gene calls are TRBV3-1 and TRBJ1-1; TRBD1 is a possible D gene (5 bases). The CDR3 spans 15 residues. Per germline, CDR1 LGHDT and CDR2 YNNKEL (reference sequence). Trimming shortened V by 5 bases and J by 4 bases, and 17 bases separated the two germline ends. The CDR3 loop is CASSRDLSRSTEAFF. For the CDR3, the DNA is TGTGCCAGCAGCAGGGACCTCTCTAGGAGCACTGAAGCTTTCTTT.